A selection of T cell receptor beta chains follows, all from one sample in a study of blood T cell repertoires in COVID-19. The repertoire was sequenced with immunoSEQ multiplex PCR; TCRdb's copy has only in-frame clones and lacks some. The sample lists about 150,000 clones, roughly 80% seen once, with over 2.5% in the top ten. The material sequenced was peripheral blood. These receptors were collected from a woman of 80 years or more with acute or convalescent COVID-19. CDR3s include the opening cysteine and the closing phenylalanine or tryptophan. A D gene is named only where the DNA matches it firmly. Rows may omit the clone size; those that give it use once, few, many or a size class.

size,V,J,D,CDR3,DNA
-,TRBV10-3,TRBJ1-5,-,CAISESAGGNQPQHF,TGTGCCATCAGTGAGTCTGCAGGGGGCAATCAGCCCCAGCATTTT
-,TRBV5-5,TRBJ1-6,-,CASSLVRFRSYNSPLHF,TGTGCCAGCAGCTTGGTTCGGTTCAGGTCCTATAATTCACCCCTCCACTTT
once,TRBV3-1/TRBV3-2,TRBJ1-5,-,CASNNLNQPQHF,TGTGCCAGCAACAATCTCAATCAGCCCCAGCATTTT
-,TRBV29-1,TRBJ1-2,-,CSVTRSGGANYGYTF,TGCAGCGTGACGCGATCCGGAGGAGCTAACTATGGCTACACCTTC
-,TRBV27,TRBJ1-1,-,CASYDLNTEAFF,TGTGCCAGCTACGACTTGAACACTGAAGCTTTCTTT
-,TRBV6-5,TRBJ2-3,-,CASSWGGTSTDTQYF,TGTGCCAGCAGCTGGGGCGGAACTAGCACAGATACGCAGTATTTT
-,TRBV5-5,TRBJ1-4,-,CASSSEGTNEKLFF,TGTGCCAGCAGCTCGGAGGGTACTAATGAAAAACTGTTTTTT
-,TRBV28,TRBJ1-2,TRBD1,CASSSPDRGYGYTF,TGTGCCAGCAGTTCCCCGGACAGGGGCTATGGCTACACCTTC
-,TRBV7-8,TRBJ2-2,-,CASSLANRDTGELFF,TGTGCCAGCAGCTTAGCCAACAGGGACACCGGGGAGCTGTTTTTT
-,TRBV9,TRBJ2-5,TRBD2,CASSPQTSGGNQYF,TGTGCCAGCAGCCCTCAGACTAGCGGGGGGAACCAGTACTTC
-,TRBV3-1/TRBV3-2,TRBJ2-3,-,CASSPTEGPDTQYF,TGTGCCAGCAGCCCTACGGAGGGCCCAGATACGCAGTATTTT
-,TRBV19,TRBJ1-6,-,CASSMAGGSVSSPLHF,TGTGCCAGTAGTATGGCGGGCGGGTCCGTCTCCTCACCCCTCCACTTT
few,TRBV29-1,TRBJ2-6,-,CSVAVSSGANVLTF,TGCAGCGTTGCGGTAAGCTCTGGGGCCAACGTCCTGACTTTC
-,TRBV14,TRBJ2-5,-,CASSPGLPWETQYF,TGTGCCAGCAGCCCGGGACTCCCTTGGGAGACCCAGTACTTC
-,TRBV12-3/TRBV12-4,TRBJ1-1,-,CASFGRRNTEAFF,TGTGCCAGCTTTGGTCGGAGGAACACTGAAGCTTTCTTT
-,TRBV4-3,TRBJ1-1,TRBD1,CASSQESGQGNTEAFF,TGCGCCAGCAGCCAAGAGTCTGGACAGGGGAACACTGAAGCTTTCTTT
-,TRBV5-6,TRBJ1-3,-,CASSLAKTGYGGNTIYF,TGTGCCAGCAGCTTGGCCAAGACCGGGTACGGCGGAAACACCATATATTTT
-,TRBV24-1,TRBJ2-1,TRBD1,CATSDPAPGQGSSEQFF,TGTGCCACCAGTGACCCTGCCCCGGGACAGGGATCAAGTGAGCAGTTCTTC
-,TRBV2,TRBJ1-2,TRBD1,CASSEQGQGDGYTF,TGTGCCAGCAGTGAACAGGGCCAGGGGGATGGCTACACCTTC
once,TRBV19,TRBJ2-5,-,CASSMRGETQYF,TGTGCCAGTAGTATGAGGGGGGAGACCCAGTACTTC
few,TRBV6-6,TRBJ1-5,TRBD1,CASSLLSGGPQPQHF,TGTGCCAGCAGTCTACTCTCAGGGGGCCCTCAGCCCCAGCATTTT
-,TRBV5-4,TRBJ1-2,TRBD1,CASSKEGTAYGYTF,TGTGCCAGCAGCAAAGAGGGGACAGCCTATGGCTACACCTTC
-,TRBV7-3,TRBJ2-6,-,CASSPFGAVSGANVLTF,TGTGCCAGCAGCCCCTTTGGGGCCGTCTCTGGGGCCAACGTCCTGACTTTC
few,TRBV5-6,TRBJ2-1,TRBD1,CASSQGQVGYNEQFF,TGTGCCAGCAGCCAGGGACAGGTGGGTTACAATGAGCAGTTCTTC
-,TRBV10-3,TRBJ2-3,-,CAISEFRGGGDTQYF,TGTGCCATCAGTGAGTTTAGGGGAGGAGGGGATACGCAGTATTTT
-,TRBV5-1,TRBJ1-5,TRBD1,CASSSGGQGAGPQHF,TGCGCCAGCAGCTCGGGGGGACAGGGCGCAGGGCCCCAGCATTTT
-,TRBV28,TRBJ1-1,-,CASSLGGSVRNTEAFF,TGTGCCAGCAGTTTGGGAGGGTCCGTGAGGAACACTGAAGCTTTCTTT
-,TRBV24-1,TRBJ1-2,-,CATSDAGRNYGYTF,TGTGCCACCAGTGATGCAGGGAGGAACTATGGCTACACCTTC
-,TRBV19,TRBJ2-4,TRBD2,CATLAEAKNIQYF,TGTGCCACTCTAGCGGAAGCCAAAAACATTCAGTACTTC
-,TRBV4-2,TRBJ2-3,-,CASSPQGFTDTQYF,TGTGCCAGCAGCCCCCAGGGTTTCACAGATACGCAGTATTTT
-,TRBV7-7,TRBJ1-6,-,CASSLDRNSPLHF,TGTGCTAGCAGCTTAGACAGGAATTCACCCCTCCACTTT
-,TRBV6-6,TRBJ2-5,-,CASSYGPGETQYF,TGTGCCAGCAGTTACGGTCCGGGGGAGACCCAGTACTTC
-,TRBV5-1,TRBJ1-1,-,CASSLAPGSTEAFF,TGCGCCAGCAGCTTGGCCCCGGGAAGCACTGAAGCTTTCTTT
once,TRBV7-2,TRBJ1-2,TRBD1,CASSPGTGSFTF,TGTGCCAGCAGCCCAGGGACAGGTTCCTTCACCTTC
-,TRBV4-1,TRBJ2-5,TRBD2,CASSQRGAGETQYF,TGCGCCAGCTCACAGCGGGGGGCGGGCGAGACCCAGTACTTC
-,TRBV12-3/TRBV12-4,TRBJ1-1,TRBD1,CASRDRVTEAFF,TGTGCCAGCAGGGACAGGGTCACTGAAGCTTTCTTT
-,TRBV3-1/TRBV3-2,TRBJ1-1,TRBD1,CASSQTGGRNTEAFF,TGTGCCAGCAGCCAGACAGGGGGCAGAAACACTGAAGCTTTCTTT
-,TRBV19,TRBJ1-2,-,CASTQGSLYYGYTF,TGTGCCAGTACCCAGGGGAGTTTATACTATGGCTACACCTTC
-,TRBV7-2,TRBJ1-6,-,CASSLGFRAGLGDSPLHF,TGTGCCAGCAGCTTAGGGTTTCGGGCAGGCCTAGGGGATTCACCCCTCCACTTT
-,TRBV7-2,TRBJ2-2,-,CASSLLRVINTGELFF,TGTGCCAGCAGCTTACTGCGGGTTATAAACACCGGGGAGCTGTTTTTT
once,TRBV3-1/TRBV3-2,TRBJ1-1,-,CASSHPQWNTEAFF,TGTGCCAGCAGCCATCCCCAGTGGAACACTGAAGCTTTCTTT
-,TRBV19,TRBJ1-5,TRBD1,CASSIRAFFSRDRERIGQPQHF,TGTGCCAGTAGTATCCGGGCCTTCTTTAGCCGGGACAGGGAGAGGATTGGGCAGCCCCAGCATTTT
-,TRBV7-8,TRBJ2-3,-,CASSYPTDTDTQYF,TGTGCCAGCAGCTATCCTACTGACACAGATACGCAGTATTTT
-,TRBV18,TRBJ1-1,-,CASSPAGNTEAFF,TGTGCCAGCTCACCGGCAGGGAACACTGAAGCTTTCTTT
-,TRBV4-2,TRBJ2-7,TRBD1,CATKDRGEQYF,TGTGCAACCAAAGACAGGGGCGAGCAGTACTTC
-,TRBV27,TRBJ2-4,-,CASSPITGPPEAKNIQYF,TGTGCCAGCAGTCCAATTACAGGTCCCCCAGAAGCCAAAAACATTCAGTACTTC
once,TRBV5-6,TRBJ1-5,-,CASSLAGGVSNQPQHF,TGTGCCAGCAGCTTGGCGGGCGGGGTAAGCAATCAGCCCCAGCATTTT
-,TRBV7-3,TRBJ2-1,TRBD2,CASSSPLAGKQFF,TGTGCCAGCAGCTCCCCTCTAGCGGGGAAGCAGTTCTTC
-,TRBV7-2,TRBJ2-5,-,CASSRRGLQETQYF,TGTGCCAGCAGCCGGAGGGGACTTCAAGAGACCCAGTACTTC
-,TRBV6-5,TRBJ1-2,TRBD1,CASSYGTGSGYTF,TGTGCCAGCAGTTACGGGACAGGGTCTGGCTACACCTTC
many,TRBV9,TRBJ2-2,TRBD2,CASSASGTSGAGGELFF,TGTGCCAGCAGCGCCTCCGGGACTAGCGGGGCTGGCGGGGAGCTGTTTTTT
-,TRBV18,TRBJ1-4,TRBD1,CASSTYGTANEKLFF,TGTGCCAGCTCGACCTACGGGACAGCTAATGAAAAACTGTTTTTT
-,TRBV29-1,TRBJ1-2,-,CSVAKSGREYGYTF,TGCAGCGTTGCGAAATCAGGTCGGGAGTATGGCTACACCTTC
once,TRBV11-2,TRBJ2-1,TRBD1,CASRWRPGTGVRYNEQFF,TGTGCCAGCCGATGGAGGCCCGGGACAGGGGTAAGGTACAATGAGCAGTTCTTC
-,TRBV7-2,TRBJ1-2,TRBD1,CASSLPDRVGGYTF,TGTGCCAGCAGCTTACCGGACAGGGTGGGTGGCTACACCTTC
-,TRBV7-9,TRBJ1-1,TRBD1,CASSFGDRVNTEAFF,TGTGCCAGCAGCTTCGGCGACAGGGTGAACACTGAAGCTTTCTTT
-,TRBV28,TRBJ1-5,TRBD1,CASSRQGARQPQHF,TGTGCCAGCAGCCGCCAGGGGGCGCGGCAGCCCCAGCATTTT